This TCR beta chain appears in the sequencing data of a study of cytomegalovirus exposure and HLA in healthy donors. Deletions cut 9 bases from V and 4 bases from J, with 15 bases between. The CDR3 is made up of 13 amino acids. Germline lookup yields CDR1 SGHNT and CDR2 YYREEE (reference sequence). To note about this clone: No antigen is known for it.

General study results and limits: It was taken for granted in presence/absence analyses that sequencing depth across donors was roughly uniform. A later analysis showed TCR association rates differing by HLA locus, peaking at DRB1 and lowest at HLA-C.

The PCR contained 60 Vbeta and 13 Jbeta primers. The assay was immunoSEQ multiplex PCR, and TCRdb's table has in-frame clones only and misses some. Here the sample spans 140,000 or so clones, around 84% being singletons. This clonotype was sampled from a boy between 2 and 10 years old in good health and CMV-seronegative. The rearrangement joins TRBV5-4 to TRBJ2-3; TRBD2 is a possible D gene (6 bases). Specimen: PBMCs. CDR3 bases: TGTGCCACCCAAGGTAGGGAGGCAGATACGCAGTATTTT. Translation gives CATQGREADTQYF.